This TCR beta chain appears in the sequencing data of a study of T cell responses to AZD1222 COVID-19 vaccine. Study observations and caveats: Reportedly, nearly half the spike-specific TCRs target unmutated variant regions. CD4 TCRs associated with vaccination spanned spike, dominating at 160-218 and 743-854.

The CDR3 runs 14 residues. V lost 4 bases to trimming and J lost 1 base, with 10 bases between them. Germline V gene sequence: CDR1 SEHNR, CDR2 FQNEAQ (reference sequence). Using immunoSEQ multiplex PCR, the repertoire was profiled, and TCRdb retains in-frame clones only, with some absent. The sample gives 55,000 to 65,000 clones, nearly 80% of which show up once; less than 5% is in the top ten. In regard to this clone: Its antigen is undetermined.

Sequences were derived from peripheral blood, sampled 28 days after the second AZD1222 dose. The TCR originated in an adult who received the AZD1222 COVID-19 vaccine. This chain uses TRBV7-9 with TRBJ2-5, with a possible D match to TRBD1 (6 bases). The CDR3 sequence: CASSSTGGQETQYF. The CDR3 region has the DNA TGTGCCAGCAGCTCGACAGGCGGCCAAGAGACCCAGTACTTC.